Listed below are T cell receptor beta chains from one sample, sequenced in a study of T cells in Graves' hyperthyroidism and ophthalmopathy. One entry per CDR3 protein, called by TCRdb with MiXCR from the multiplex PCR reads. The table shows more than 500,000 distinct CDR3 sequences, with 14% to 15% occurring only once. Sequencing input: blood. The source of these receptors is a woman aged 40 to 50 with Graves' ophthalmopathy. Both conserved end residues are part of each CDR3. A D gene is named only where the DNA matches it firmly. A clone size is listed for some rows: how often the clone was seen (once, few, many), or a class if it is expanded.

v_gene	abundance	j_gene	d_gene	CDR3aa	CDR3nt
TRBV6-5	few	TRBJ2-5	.	CASSYEAAKETQYF	TGTGCCAGCAGTTACGAGGCCGCGAAAGAGACCCAGTACTTC
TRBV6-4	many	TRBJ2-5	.	CASTKGRGETQYF	TGTGCCAGCACTAAGGGCCGAGGAGAGACCCAGTACTTC
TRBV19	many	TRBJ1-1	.	CASGYSGTNTEAFF	TGTGCCAGTGGGTACTCCGGGACCAACACTGAAGCTTTCTTT
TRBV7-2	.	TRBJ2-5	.	CASSPADGETQYF	TGTGCCAGCAGCCCGGCGGACGGGGAGACCCAGTACTTC
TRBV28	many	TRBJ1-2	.	CASGARDKTTINYGYTF	TGTGCCAGCGGTGCTCGAGACAAGACGACTATTAACTATGGCTACACCTTC
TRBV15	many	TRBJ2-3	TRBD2	CATSRGLAASTDTQYF	TGTGCCACCAGCAGAGGACTAGCGGCTAGCACAGATACGCAGTATTTT
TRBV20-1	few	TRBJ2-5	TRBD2	CSAGSSGRALEETQYF	TGCAGCGCAGGCTCTAGCGGGAGGGCCTTAGAAGAGACCCAGTACTTC
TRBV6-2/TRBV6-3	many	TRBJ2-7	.	CASRNIYEQYF	TGTGCCAGCAGGAATATCTACGAGCAGTACTTC
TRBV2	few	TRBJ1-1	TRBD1	CASSVGDRGNTEAFF	TGTGCCAGCAGTGTTGGGGACAGGGGTAACACTGAAGCTTTCTTT
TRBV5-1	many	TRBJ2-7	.	CASSRAAGAAEQYF	TGCGCCAGCAGCCGCGCCGCGGGGGCAGCCGAGCAGTACTTC
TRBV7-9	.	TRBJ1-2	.	CASSPTLSETAGYTF	TGTGCCAGCAGCCCGACCCTTTCAGAGACAGCTGGCTACACCTTC
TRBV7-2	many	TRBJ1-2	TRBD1	CASSPDRDGYTF	TGTGCCAGCAGCCCCGACAGGGATGGTTACACCTTC
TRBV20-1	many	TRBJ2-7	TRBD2	CSARVPGLRNEQYF	TGCAGTGCTAGAGTCCCGGGACTAAGAAACGAGCAGTACTTC
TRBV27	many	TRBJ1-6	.	CASSSNEVFPSPLHF	TGTGCCAGCAGTTCGAATGAAGTATTTCCTTCACCCCTCCACTTT
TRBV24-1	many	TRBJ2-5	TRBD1	CATSESDRVEETQYF	TGTGCCACCAGTGAGTCGGACAGGGTAGAAGAGACCCAGTACTTC
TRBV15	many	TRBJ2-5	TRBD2	CATSRGLAEETQYF	TGTGCCACCAGCAGAGGGCTAGCGGAAGAGACCCAGTACTTC
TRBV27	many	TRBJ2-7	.	CASSLGGQRDYEQYF	TGTGCCAGCAGTTTAGGAGGCCAGAGGGACTACGAGCAGTACTTC
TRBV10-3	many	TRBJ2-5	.	CAISERGVQETQYF	TGTGCCATCAGTGAAAGAGGGGTCCAAGAGACCCAGTACTTC
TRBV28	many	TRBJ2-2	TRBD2	CASRTSGTGDTGELFF	TGTGCCAGCAGGACTAGCGGGACTGGGGACACCGGGGAGCTGTTTTTT
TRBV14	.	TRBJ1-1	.	CASSQDRAQYTEAFF	TGTGCCAGCAGCCAAGATAGGGCCCAATACACTGAAGCTTTCTTT
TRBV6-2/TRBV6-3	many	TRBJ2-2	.	CASTFLVTGELFF	TGTGCCAGCACCTTCTTAGTAACCGGGGAGCTGTTTTTT
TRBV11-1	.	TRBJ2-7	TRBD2	CASSLASGSPFSYEQYF	TGTGCCAGCAGCTTAGCTAGCGGGAGCCCCTTTTCCTACGAGCAGTACTTC
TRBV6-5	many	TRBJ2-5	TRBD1	CASTQGARYPLVETQYF	TGTGCCAGCACTCAGGGGGCGCGATATCCCCTTGTAGAGACCCAGTACTTC
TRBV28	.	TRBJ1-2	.	CASTPRPLNYGYTF	TGTGCCAGCACCCCTCGGCCGTTAAACTATGGCTACACCTTC
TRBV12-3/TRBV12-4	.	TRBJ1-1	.	CASSLGLQAGNTEAFF	TGTGCCAGCAGTTTGGGTTTACAGGCGGGGAATACTGAAGCTTTCTTT
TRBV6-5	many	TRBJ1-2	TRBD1	CASSYDGTVSNYGYTF	TGTGCCAGCAGTTACGACGGGACAGTCTCGAACTATGGCTACACCTTC
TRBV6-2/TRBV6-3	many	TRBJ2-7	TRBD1	CASRMGQVTYEQYF	TGTGCCAGCAGAATGGGACAGGTGACCTACGAGCAGTACTTC
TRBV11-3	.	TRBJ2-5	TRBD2	CASSLRNPAGGRETQYF	TGTGCCAGCAGCTTAAGGAATCCAGCGGGAGGGCGAGAGACCCAGTACTTC
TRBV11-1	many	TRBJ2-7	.	CASSLVGGYPYEQYF	TGTGCCAGCAGCTTAGTTGGGGGGTACCCCTACGAGCAGTACTTC
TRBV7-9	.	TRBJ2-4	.	CASSLGSQGNIQYF	TGTGCCAGCAGCTTAGGGTCCCAAGGGAACATTCAGTACTTC
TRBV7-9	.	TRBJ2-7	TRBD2	CASSPRLGTSSEQYF	TGTGCCAGCAGCCCCCGTCTCGGGACTAGCAGCGAGCAGTACTTC
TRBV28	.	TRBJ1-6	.	CASTTDDNSPLHF	TGTGCCAGCACTACAGACGATAATTCACCCCTCCACTTT
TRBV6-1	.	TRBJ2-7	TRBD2	CASSRGGSSYEQHF	TGTGCCAGCAGCCGCGGGGGAAGCTCCTACGAGCAGCACTTC
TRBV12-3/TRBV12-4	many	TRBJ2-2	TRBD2	CASSYSGRASGELFF	TGTGCCAGCAGTTATAGCGGGAGGGCCTCCGGGGAGCTGTTTTTT
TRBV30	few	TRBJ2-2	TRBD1	CAWSLDTQGAGELFF	TGTGCCTGGAGTCTCGACACTCAGGGGGCCGGGGAGCTGTTTTTT
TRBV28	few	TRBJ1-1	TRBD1	CASGRDRGAVNTEAFF	TGTGCCAGCGGCCGGGACAGGGGCGCCGTGAACACTGAAGCTTTCTTT
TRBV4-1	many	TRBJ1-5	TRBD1	CASSLREGGMSNQPQHF	TGCGCCAGCAGCCTTCGGGAAGGGGGCATGAGCAATCAGCCCCAGCATTTT
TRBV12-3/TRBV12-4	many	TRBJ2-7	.	CASSSWAVHDEQYF	TGTGCCAGCAGTTCTTGGGCAGTTCACGACGAGCAGTACTTC
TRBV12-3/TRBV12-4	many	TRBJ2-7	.	CASSFFAGYEQYF	TGTGCCAGCAGTTTCTTCGCGGGCTACGAGCAGTACTTC
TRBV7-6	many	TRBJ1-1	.	CASSLGISTEAFF	TGTGCCAGCAGCTTAGGCATTAGCACTGAAGCTTTCTTT
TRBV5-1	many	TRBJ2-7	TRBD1	CASSVDRDGVEQYF	TGCGCCAGCAGCGTGGACAGGGACGGCGTCGAGCAGTACTTC
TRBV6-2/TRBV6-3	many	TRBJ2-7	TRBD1	CASSSVGGGYYEQYF	TGTGCCAGCAGTTCTGTAGGGGGCGGTTACTACGAGCAGTACTTC
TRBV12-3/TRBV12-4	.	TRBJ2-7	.	CASSFSPANYEQYF	TGTGCCAGCAGTTTTTCCCCGGCTAACTACGAGCAGTACTTC
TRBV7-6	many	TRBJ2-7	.	CASSPPGTRKSYEQYF	TGTGCCAGCAGCCCACCCGGGACCCGCAAGTCCTACGAGCAGTACTTC
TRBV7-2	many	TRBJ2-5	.	CASSLGTWGQTQYF	TGTGCCAGCAGCTTAGGCACATGGGGCCAGACCCAGTACTTC
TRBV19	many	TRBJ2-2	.	CASSIDPVTTGELFF	TGTGCCAGTAGTATAGACCCGGTAACCACCGGGGAGCTGTTTTTT
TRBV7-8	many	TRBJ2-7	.	CASSLGEPSYEQYF	TGTGCCAGCAGCTTAGGTGAACCCTCCTACGAGCAGTACTTC
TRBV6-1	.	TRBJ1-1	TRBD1	CASSTGGWGTEAFF	TGTGCCAGCAGCACAGGGGGCTGGGGCACTGAAGCTTTCTTT
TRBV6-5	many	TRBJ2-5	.	CASSYVAGTLQETQYF	TGTGCCAGCAGTTACGTGGCAGGGACACTTCAAGAGACCCAGTACTTC
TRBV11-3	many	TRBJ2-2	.	CASSPMGGELFF	TGTGCCAGCAGCCCGATGGGCGGGGAGCTGTTTTTT
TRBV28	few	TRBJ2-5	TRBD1	CASNIPTGQETQYF	TGTGCCAGCAATATCCCGACAGGGCAAGAGACCCAGTACTTC
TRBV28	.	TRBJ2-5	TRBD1	CASHIRTGGSEETQYF	TGTGCCAGTCACATAAGAACAGGGGGAAGTGAGGAGACCCAGTACTTC
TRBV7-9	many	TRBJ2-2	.	CASTALGSYTGELFF	TGTGCCAGCACCGCTTTGGGGTCGTACACCGGGGAGCTGTTTTTT
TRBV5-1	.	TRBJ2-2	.	CASSLARLTSGAPTGELFF	TGCGCCAGCAGCTTGGCCAGGTTGACCTCAGGGGCTCCCACCGGGGAGCTGTTTTTT
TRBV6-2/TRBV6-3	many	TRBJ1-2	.	CASSLDTGYGYTF	TGTGCCAGCAGTTTAGACACGGGCTATGGCTACACCTTC
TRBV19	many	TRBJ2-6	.	CASSLDPGFGANVLTF	TGTGCCAGTAGTTTGGATCCGGGGTTCGGGGCCAACGTCCTGACTTTC
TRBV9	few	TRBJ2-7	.	CASSVRASGNYEQYF	TGTGCCAGCAGCGTAAGAGCGTCCGGGAACTACGAGCAGTACTTC
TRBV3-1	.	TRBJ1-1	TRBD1	CASSQYSGTGTFF	TGTGCCAGCAGCCAATACTCCGGGACAGGGACTTTCTTT
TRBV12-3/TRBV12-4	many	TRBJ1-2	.	CASSLGNYGYTF	TGTGCCAGTAGTCTGGGTAACTATGGCTACACCTTC
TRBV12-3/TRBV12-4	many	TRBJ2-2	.	CASSPGAGELFF	TGTGCCAGCAGTCCCGGCGCCGGGGAGCTGTTTTTT